Listed here are 15 T cell receptor beta chains from one sample, sequenced in a study of long-term antiretroviral therapy in people with HIV. Samples were assayed with immunoSEQ v3.0 at survey level. Data came from immunoSEQ multiplex PCR; TCRdb stores just in-frame clones and leaves some out. Of 20,000 to 30,000 clones in the sample, about four fifths were seen once. Material: unsorted PBMCs, obtained 0.4 years after starting antiretroviral therapy. All receptors derive from a middle-aged man with HIV.

The chain couples TRBV6-6 to TRBJ2-1; D unclear. This CDR3 contains 15 residues. Looked up from germline, CDR1 is MNHNY and CDR2 is SVGAGI (reference sequence). The V end lost 0 bases, the J end lost 1 base, and 7 bases lay between the germline ends. CDR3 protein: CASSYSGRSYNEQFF. CDR3 DNA sequence: TGTGCCAGCAGTTACTCTGGCAGGTCCTACAATGAGCAGTTCTTC.

This chain uses TRBV11-2 with TRBJ1-6; the match to TRBD1 covers 8 bases. The germline gives CDR1 SGHAT, CDR2 FQNNGV. This CDR3 region has 14 residues. With 1 base clipped from V and 10 bases from J, the junction kept 3 bases outside the gene matches. CDR3 nucleotide sequence: TGTGCCAGCAGCTTAGGGACAGGGTACTCACCCCTCCACTTT. Its translation: CASSLGTGYSPLHF.

V gene TRBV6-5 combines with J gene TRBJ2-1; the D gene is possibly TRBD1 (5 bases). The length of the CDR3 is 13 residues. CDR1 and CDR2 (germline): MNHEY, SVGAGI. V shed 5 bases and J shed 4 bases, with 9 bases lying between them. Here the CDR3 reads CASSRTNYNEQFF. As DNA, the CDR3 is TGTGCCAGCAGTAGGACAAATTACAATGAGCAGTTCTTC.

This chain links TRBV18 with TRBJ2-3; the match to TRBD1 covers 8 bases. Losses at the gene ends were 1 base for V and 0 bases for J; bases not matched to a gene: 3. Germline V gene sequence: CDR1 KGHSH, CDR2 LQKENI. CDR3 size: 16 residues. In DNA, the CDR3 is TGTGCCAGCTCACCACGGGACAGGCGAAGCACAGATACGCAGTATTTT. This codes for CASSPRDRRSTDTQYF.

Here the CDR3 reads CASSVRGPTDTQYF. The CDR3 DNA reads as TGCGCCAGCAGCGTCAGGGGGCCTACAGATACGCAGTATTTT. The chain uses TRBV5-1 and TRBJ2-3; 8 nucleotides align to TRBD1. Trimming cost V 4 bases and J 3 bases; bases outside gene matches: 4. CDR1 and CDR2 (germline): SGHRS, YFSETQ. The CDR3 length is 14 residues. Drawing the rest from reference TRBV5-1 and TRBJ2-3, the complete variable domain is KAGVTQTPRYLIKTRGQQVTLSCSPISGHRSVSWYQQTPGQGLQFLFEYFSETQRNKGNFPGRFSGRQFSNSRSEMNVSTLELGDSALYLCASSVRGPTDTQYFGPGTRLTVL.

The rearrangement joins TRBV5-6 to TRBJ1-1; TRBD1 aligns across 10 bases. Germline V gives CDR1 SGHDT, CDR2 YYEEEE. The CDR3 runs 16 residues. Trimming removed 5 bases from V and 4 bases from J; junction bases left unmatched: 11. The CDR3 here is CASSIDRGPTSTEAFF. The CDR3 DNA sequence: TGTGCCAGCAGTATTGACAGGGGGCCTACGAGCACTGAAGCTTTCTTT.

V usage is TRBV28 and J usage is TRBJ1-2; no reliable D call. Trimming cost V 8 bases and J 4 bases, with 11 bases left between them. The germline V gene encodes CDR1 MDHEN and CDR2 SYDVKM. The CDR3 runs 12 residues. The CDR3 is CASETGFYGYTF. CDR3 nucleotides: TGTGCCAGCGAGACCGGATTCTATGGCTACACCTTC.

V and J are TRBV10-3 and TRBJ1-6; TRBD1 aligns across 7 bases. CDR3 length: 14 amino acids. From germline, CDR1 is ENHRY and CDR2 SYGVKD. The V gene end was trimmed by 10 bases and the J gene end by 4 bases; junction bases not matched to a gene: 7. CDR3 coding DNA: TGTGCCACCTTACCGGGACAGTATAATTCACCCCTCCACTTT. The encoded protein is CATLPGQYNSPLHF.

The chain joins TRBV7-2 to TRBJ2-7, with D possibly TRBD1 on 6 matching bases. Germline V gene lookup returns CDR1 SGHTA and CDR2 FQGNSA. The length of the CDR3 is 13 residues. The V and J ends lost 5 bases and 3 bases respectively, with 11 bases between them. The CDR3 loop reads CASSRTEDYEQYF. In DNA form, the CDR3 reads TGTGCCAGCAGCCGGACAGAGGACTACGAGCAGTACTTC.

The J gene is TRBJ2-2, the V gene TRBV7-9, with 9 nucleotides matching TRBD1. V lost 4 bases to trimming and J lost 5 bases; unmatched junction nucleotides: 5. The V gene's germline CDR1 is SEHNR and CDR2 FQNEAQ (reference sequence). The CDR3 consists of 15 residues. The CDR3 DNA reads TGTGCCAGCAGCTCCCGACAGGGGGAAACCGGGGAGCTGTTTTTT. Amino acids: CASSSRQGETGELFF.

This clone was found a few times. The rearrangement uses TRBV27 and TRBJ2-7; 11 nucleotides align to TRBD1. CDR3 length equals 17 residues. V was pared by 5 bases and J by 1 base, with 10 bases of the junction left unmatched. Germline CDR1 reads MNHEY; CDR2 reads SMNVEV (reference sequence). The CDR3 DNA sequence: TGTGCCAGCAGTATCGGGACAGGGGGTTCCGCTTCCTACGAGCAGTACTTC. Its protein product is CASSIGTGGSASYEQYF.

This clone was counted between two and nine times. The chain carries TRBV19 and TRBJ1-4; D call uncertain. The V gene's germline CDR1 is LNHDA and CDR2 SQIVND (reference sequence). V was clipped by 6 bases and J by 8 bases, with 7 bases between them. The CDR3 runs to 11 residues. Here the CDR3 reads CASSNHEKLFF. The CDR3 nucleotides read TGTGCCAGTAGCAATCACGAAAAACTGTTTTTT.

The chain uses TRBV20-1 and TRBJ1-1; D gene unclear. CDR3 length: 11 amino acids. In germline, CDR1 is DFQATT, CDR2 SNEGSKA (reference sequence). V was cut by 6 bases and J by 11 bases, with 16 bases left in between. CDR3 nucleotides: TGCAGTGCGAAGGGTCCGGACCGGGCTTTCTTT. Protein: CSAKGPDRAFF.

In this sample, this clone turned up once. The rearrangement uses TRBV7-3 and TRBJ1-2; D not resolved. V lost 2 bases and J lost 8, with 12 bases in between. CDR3 size: 13 residues. The V gene's germline CDR1 is SGHTA and CDR2 FQGTGA. This CDR3 reads CASSLGDGSGYTF. The CDR3 DNA is TGTGCCAGCAGCTTAGGGGATGGGAGCGGCTACACCTTC.

This clone was observed once. The rearrangement joins TRBV9 to TRBJ2-7; the D is unclear. V was shortened by 0 bases and J by 3 bases, with 13 bases between the two germline ends. This CDR3 is built from 15 residues. CDR1 SGDLS and CDR2 YYNGEE come from the germline V gene. CDR3 sequence: CASSVGDDFNYEQYF. CDR3 coding DNA: TGTGCCAGCAGCGTAGGGGATGACTTCAACTACGAGCAGTACTTC.